The source of this T cell receptor (beta chain) is a study of control samples from healthy donors and cancer patients. CDR3 length: 13 residues. The V end lost 6 bases, the J end lost 7 bases, and 13 bases lay between the germline ends. Here immunoSEQ multiplex PCR was the method, and the copy in TCRdb shows in-frame clones only, minus some. The table records 160,000 or so clones, approximately 94% of them present only once. This chain connects TRBV12-3 or TRBV12-4 to TRBJ1-5; possibly TRBD1 for D (6 bases). Sequencing was performed on blood. The clonotype originates from a middle-aged woman in good health. The CDR3 nucleotides are TGTGCCAGCAGCACAGGGAGTCGACAGCCCCAGCATTTT. Translated, it gives CASSTGSRQPQHF.